Presented here are 9 T cell receptor beta chains from one specimen sequenced in a study of blood T cell repertoires in COVID-19. Clones were sequenced by immunoSEQ multiplex PCR, and TCRdb holds only the in-frame ones, with some missing. The sample includes over 130,000 clones, around 86% of them seen just once. Specimen: peripheral blood. These receptors all stem from a human donor in a cohort sampled during active COVID-19.

The rearrangement links TRBV7-6 to TRBJ2-7; 14 bases map to TRBD2. Trimming took 3 bases from V and 3 from J; bases not matched to a gene: 4. The CDR3 length is 16 residues. From germline, CDR1 is SGHVS and CDR2 FNYEAQ. CDR3 DNA sequence: TGTGCCAGCAGCTTGGGGGGACTAGCGGGGGACTACGAGCAGTACTTC. Amino acid sequence: CASSLGGLAGDYEQYF.

This clone occurred a few times. CDR3: CASSLASGTSGAGAEYF. As DNA, the CDR3 is TGCGCCAGCAGCTTGGCGTCAGGGACTAGCGGGGCGGGTGCAGAGTATTTT. This sequence joins TRBV5-1 and TRBJ2-3, with 13 bases lining up with TRBD2. Germline CDR1 reads SGHRS; CDR2 reads YFSETQ. Trimming took 0 bases from V and 13 from J; bases not matched to a gene: 14. This CDR3 has 17 amino acids.

The chain has TRBV18 and TRBJ2-5, with D perhaps matching TRBD1 (5 bases). Looked up from germline, CDR1 is KGHSH and CDR2 is LQKENI. This CDR3 has 13 residues. Trimming shortened V by 5 bases and J by 5 bases, and 12 bases separated the two germline ends. Written as DNA, the CDR3 is TGTGCCAGCTCAACCTCCCGACAGGAGACCCAGTACTTC. Protein sequence: CASSTSRQETQYF. Full variable domain (remainder filled in from reference TRBV18 and TRBJ2-5): NAGVMQNPRHLVRRRGQEARLRCSPMKGHSHVYWYRQLPEEGLKFMVYLQKENIIDESGMPKERFSAEFPKEGPSILRIQQVVRGDSAAYFCASSTSRQETQYFGPGTRLLVL.

This clone has a single count. CDR3 sequence reads: CASKNLRGGVGNQPQHF. The CDR3 coding sequence is TGTGCCAGTAAAAATCTCAGAGGGGGCGTAGGCAATCAGCCCCAGCATTTT. This chain uses TRBV19 with TRBJ1-5; 7 bases line up with TRBD1. Per germline, CDR1 LNHDA and CDR2 SQIVND (reference sequence). This CDR3 has 17 amino acids. Trimming removed 7 bases from V and 2 bases from J; junction bases left unmatched: 14.

This clone occurred once. Here the CDR3 reads CASSTPTGYSNQPQHF. Here the CDR3 DNA reads TGTGCCAGTAGTACCCCGACAGGGTATAGCAATCAGCCCCAGCATTTT. V and J are TRBV19 and TRBJ1-5; the match to TRBD1 covers 7 bases. Germline values: CDR1 LNHDA, CDR2 SQIVND (reference sequence). The J segment lost 0 bases and the V segment lost 4 bases, leaving 6 bases of the junction unmatched. The CDR3 covers 16 residues.

V is TRBV27 and J is TRBJ2-1; the match to TRBD1 covers 11 bases. The CDR3 contains 17 residues. Germline CDR1 is MNHEY and CDR2 is SMNVEV (reference sequence). The trim removed 0 bases at V and 2 bases at J, leaving 3 bases unmatched. The CDR3 coding sequence is TGTGCCAGCAGTTTATCTGGACAGGGGGCGCCCTACAATGAGCAGTTCTTC. It is translated as CASSLSGQGAPYNEQFF.

The chain's CDR3 is CASSPGAGGQVTYEQYF. CDR3 DNA sequence: TGTGCCAGCTCACCAGGGGCCGGGGGGCAAGTCACCTACGAGCAGTACTTC. V usage is TRBV18 and J usage is TRBJ2-7; D possibly corresponds to TRBD2 (7 bases). Per germline, CDR1 KGHSH and CDR2 LQKENI. The CDR3 sequence is 17 residues long. Between the trimmed V and J ends, which lost 2 bases and 2 bases, there was a span of 19 bases.

The rearrangement links TRBV5-4 to TRBJ2-3; no clear D gene. The CDR3 has 13 residues. Germline CDR1 is SGHNT and CDR2 is YYREEE (reference sequence). Trimming shortened V by 4 bases and J by 2 bases, and 8 bases separated the two germline ends. The CDR3 protein is CASSQSPTDTQYF. The DNA of the CDR3 is TGTGCCAGCAGCCAGTCCCCCACAGATACGCAGTATTTT.

This chain connects TRBV27 to TRBJ2-5; TRBD1 agrees at 10 bases. The length of the CDR3 is 17 residues. The J segment lost 3 bases and the V segment lost 2 bases, leaving 9 bases of the junction unmatched. CDR1 and CDR2 (germline): MNHEY, SMNVEV (reference sequence). CDR3 sequence reads: CASSLPEDRGSKETQYF. CDR3 DNA sequence: TGTGCCAGCAGTTTACCTGAGGACAGGGGGTCTAAAGAGACCCAGTACTTC.